This record looks at one TCR beta chain sequence and its context. With V trimmed by 0 bases and J by 2 bases, 9 bases remained unmatched. The CDR3 is made up of 17 amino acids. Germline V gene data show CDR1 as SEHNR and CDR2 as FQNEAQ (reference sequence). The data stem from a study of shared T cell receptors in the human thymus. TCRdb keeps only in-frame clones here, not all; method: immunoSEQ multiplex PCR. The data contain fewer than 700,000 clones, 85% to 90% of them seen just once; the ten biggest clones take up 0.01%. The data also belong to a second study, concerning human thymus T cells. That source reports: The donor group consisted of healthy Finnish infants who were having corrective surgery for congenital heart defects. Thymic samples were excised during corrective heart operations. An apparent bias in V and J gene usage was seen in thymic and blood repertoires. Unrelated individuals reportedly shared highly overlapping thymic TCR repertoires.

Material for sequencing was thymocytes. The sequence derives from a boy younger than two with a congenital heart defect. The chain joins TRBV7-9 to TRBJ2-7; 8 nucleotides agree with TRBD2. CDR3 in amino acids: CASSLAGKRESPYEQYF. CDR3 bases: TGTGCCAGCAGCTTAGCTGGGAAGCGGGAGAGTCCCTACGAGCAGTACTTC.